Below, 15 T cell receptor beta chains from the same sample are listed, as sequenced in a study of sequential checkpoint blockade in melanoma. TCRdb's table, derived via immunoSEQ multiplex PCR, lists solely in-frame clones and lacks some. This sample has over 15,000 clones, with more than 70% found just once. Treatment described: randomized to nivolumab then ipilimumab (arm A) or the reverse (arm B). Sequenced material: CD8+ T cells sorted from blood (inferred from file names), taken from a patient given nivolumab and ipilimumab in sequence. All receptors derive from a human donor with melanoma.

The gene calls are TRBV28 and TRBJ1-2, with a weak D call TRBD1 (6 bases). There are 13 residues in the CDR3. Trimming took 5 bases from V and 2 from J, leaving 9 bases between them. The germline V gene encodes CDR1 MDHEN and CDR2 SYDVKM. The DNA of the CDR3 is TGTGCCAGCAGTCCAGGACAGAACTATGGCTACACCTTC. This translates into CASSPGQNYGYTF.

The count of this clone is one. CDR3 DNA sequence: TGCAGCGTTGAGGAAGCGGGAGGCTACGAGCAGTACTTC. Amino acid sequence: CSVEEAGGYEQYF. The V gene is TRBV29-1, the J gene TRBJ2-7; 9 bases align to TRBD2. J gave up 3 bases and V 3 bases, and 3 bases lay outside the gene matches. The CDR3 has 13 residues. Germline loops: CDR1 SQVTM, CDR2 ANQGSEA.

The CDR3 sequence is CASGGTSGYNEQFF. The CDR3 bases are TGCGCCAGCGGAGGGACTAGCGGATACAATGAGCAGTTCTTC. The chain joins TRBV5-1 to TRBJ2-1; 11 nucleotides align to TRBD2. The CDR3 extends over 14 amino acids. The germline V gene encodes CDR1 SGHRS and CDR2 YFSETQ. V was pared by 7 bases and J by 4 bases, with 4 bases of the junction left unmatched. The entire variable domain, with the rest obtained from reference TRBV5-1 and TRBJ2-1, is as follows: KAGVTQTPRYLIKTRGQQVTLSCSPISGHRSVSWYQQTPGQGLQFLFEYFSETQRNKGNFPGRFSGRQFSNSRSEMNVSTLELGDSALYLCASGGTSGYNEQFFGPGTRLTVL.

The rearrangement links TRBV6-6 to TRBJ1-1; D remains ambiguous. The CDR3 contains 12 residues. Germline assignment: CDR1 MNHNY and CDR2 SVGAGI (reference sequence). The V end lost 6 bases, the J end lost 1 base, and 6 bases lay between the germline ends. The CDR3 reads CASRTGNTEAFF. The CDR3 nucleotides are TGTGCCAGCAGAACGGGGAACACTGAAGCTTTCTTT.

The chain uses TRBV19 and TRBJ1-1; 8 positions agree with TRBD1. J was trimmed by 1 base and V by 4 bases; bases with no gene match: 5. This CDR3 has 15 residues. Germline V gene sequence: CDR1 LNHDA, CDR2 SQIVND (reference sequence). The CDR3 sequence: CASSTPGQANTEAFF. In DNA, the CDR3 is TGTGCCAGTAGTACGCCGGGACAGGCGAACACTGAAGCTTTCTTT. The entire variable domain, with the rest obtained from reference TRBV19 and TRBJ1-1, is as follows: DGGITQSPKYLFRKEGQNVTLSCEQNLNHDAMYWYRQDPGQGLRLIYYSQIVNDFQKGDIAEGYSVSREKKESFPLTVTSAQKNPTAFYLCASSTPGQANTEAFFGQGTRLTVV.

J is TRBJ2-7 and V is TRBV11-2, with 11 bases matching TRBD2. Trimming removed 5 bases from V and 6 bases from J; junction bases left unmatched: 6. Per germline, CDR1 SGHAT and CDR2 FQNNGV. The CDR3 is made up of 14 amino acids. The CDR3 protein is CASSELAGEREQYF. The CDR3 DNA reads as TGTGCCAGCAGCGAACTAGCGGGAGAACGCGAGCAGTACTTC.

A word on this clone: This may be a read error: a much more frequent sequence differs by one nucleotide. Other DNA sequences of this sample code for an identical CDR3. The genes are TRBV7-9 and TRBJ2-7; D perhaps matches TRBD1 (6 bases). Trimming took off 5 bases at V and 2 bases at J, with 7 bases between the two ends. Germline V gives CDR1 SEHNR, CDR2 FQNEAQ (reference sequence). The CDR3 has 12 amino acids. CDR3: CASSTGTYEQYF. For the CDR3, the DNA is TGTGCCAGCAGCACAGGGACCTACGAGCAGTACTTC.

This chain joins TRBV5-1 and TRBJ2-5, with 12 bases that match TRBD2. Germline-derived CDR1 and CDR2 are SGHRS and YFSETQ. With V trimmed by 1 base and J by 4 bases, 8 bases remained unmatched. The CDR3 runs to 17 residues. The CDR3 bases are TGCGCCAGCAGCTTGTGGGCTAGCGGGAGGGCTGGAGAGACCCAGTACTTC. Translation: CASSLWASGRAGETQYF.

This chain links TRBV11-2 with TRBJ2-7; TRBD2 matches at 10 bases. Germline values: CDR1 SGHAT, CDR2 FQNNGV. This CDR3 has 17 residues. J gave up 2 bases and V 5 bases, and 12 bases lay outside the gene matches. The CDR3 DNA sequence: TGTGCCAGCAGCCCCGAACGGACTAGCGGAACTACCTACGAGCAGTACTTC. It is translated as CASSPERTSGTTYEQYF. Using reference TRBV11-2 and TRBJ2-7 for the parts outside the CDR3, the full variable domain is EAGVAQSPRYKIIEKRQSVAFWCNPISGHATLYWYQQILGQGPKLLIQFQNNGVVDDSQLPKDRFSAERLKGVDSTLKIQPAKLEDSAVYLCASSPERTSGTTYEQYFGPGTRLTVT.

This clone appeared a single time. This chain uses TRBV19 with TRBJ1-4, with 8 nucleotides matching TRBD1. The CDR3 loop spans 16 amino acids. V dropped 5 bases and J dropped 2; count of bases not matched to a gene: 7. Germline loops: CDR1 LNHDA, CDR2 SQIVND (reference sequence). This chain's CDR3 is CASSRPRDRTNEKLFF. The CDR3 DNA reads TGTGCCAGTAGTCGTCCCCGGGACAGGACTAATGAAAAACTGTTTTTT.

V and J are TRBV28 and TRBJ2-4, with D tentatively TRBD2 (5 bases). V was pared by 6 bases and J by 13 bases, with 16 bases between. Germline V gene lookup returns CDR1 MDHEN and CDR2 SYDVKM. The CDR3 runs 12 residues. This chain's CDR3 is CASSSGSPRQYF. In DNA form, the CDR3 reads TGTGCCAGCAGCTCGGGGAGCCCGCGGCAGTACTTC.

The chain combines TRBV5-1 with TRBJ1-1; 8 bases map to TRBD1. The CDR3 covers 17 residues. Germline loops: CDR1 SGHRS, CDR2 YFSETQ. V lost 1 base, J lost 7 bases, and 15 bases stayed unmatched. This CDR3 reads CASSLFGQGKVYNEAFF. CDR3 in DNA: TGCGCCAGCAGCTTGTTCGGACAGGGAAAAGTTTATAATGAAGCTTTCTTT.

This clone is termed medium-sized. The chain uses TRBV4-1 and TRBJ2-7; 7 bases line up with TRBD1. The CDR3 is 17 amino acids. Germline values: CDR1 MGHRA, CDR2 YSYEKL. The trim removed 0 bases at V and 0 bases at J, leaving 8 bases unmatched. In nucleotides, the CDR3 is TGCGCCAGCAGCCAAGATTACGGGCGGACAGGCTCCTACGAGCAGTACTTC. This encodes CASSQDYGRTGSYEQYF.

The chain is built from TRBV13 and TRBJ1-5; D unclear. With 4 bases removed from V and 2 bases from J, the gap between germline ends came to 3 bases. Germline loops: CDR1 PRHDT, CDR2 FYEKMQ (reference sequence). CDR3 length: 12 residues. CDR3 amino acids: CASSSGNQPQHF. The CDR3 coding sequence is TGTGCCAGCAGCTCAGGCAATCAGCCCCAGCATTTT.

This chain links TRBV19 with TRBJ2-7, with 9 bases lining up with TRBD1. The J segment lost 6 bases and the V segment lost 8 bases, leaving 8 bases of the junction unmatched. The CDR3 has 13 residues. Germline loops: CDR1 LNHDA, CDR2 SQIVND (reference sequence). The CDR3 DNA is TGTGCCAGTGCCCCGGGACAGGGTTTCGAGCAGTACTTC. It codes for CASAPGQGFEQYF.